Included here is one T cell receptor beta chain sequence, with context. This CDR3 has 15 residues. Trimming cost V 5 bases and J 3 bases; bases outside gene matches: 6. The V gene's germline CDR1 is MNHEY and CDR2 SVGAGI. PCR employed 60 Vbeta and 13 Jbeta primers. Authors' data handling: Around 83 million unique TCR beta chains, some 9.9 million shared, were counted in a later analysis. Measured with immunoSEQ multiplex PCR; TCRdb has only the in-frame clones, and not every one. V, J and clone size are taken as reported in that table, and D and trimming were inferred from the DNA itself. The sample holds roughly 230,000 clones; around four fifths are singletons and the top ten take 0.47%. The data belong to a study of cytomegalovirus exposure and HLA in healthy donors. At collection, donors were nominally healthy, but unrecorded immune exposures were probable.

The receptor was isolated from a boy between 5 and 17 years old in good health and CMV-seronegative. The chain is built from TRBV6-5 and TRBJ2-7; 11 nucleotides match TRBD1. The specimen was PBMCs. CDR3 protein: CASSPGTGGYYEQYF. The CDR3 nucleotides read TGTGCCAGCAGTCCCGGGACAGGGGGTTACTACGAGCAGTACTTC.